This T cell receptor beta chain was profiled in a study of graft-versus-host responses after intestinal transplantation. For the study at large: Multivisceral, liver-intestinal, or isolated intestinal grafts were transplanted into recipients. Each patient got anti-thymocyte globulin induction, then tacrolimus and steroids for about 3 years. Regarding the study as a whole: Analysis identified GvH clones in recipient marrow, with some appearing first in ileum or blood. High graft-versus-host to host-versus-graft clonal ratios were found in allografts of patients who had graft-donor T cell macrochimerism.

Clones were read by immunoSEQ multiplex PCR, and TCRdb kept only the in-frame ones, dropping some. The sample has approximately 100,000 clones, about 82% seen once. Regarding this clone: Its matching antigen is unknown.

Looked up from germline, CDR1 is LGHNA and CDR2 is YSLEER. The CDR3 extends over 15 amino acids. V was trimmed by 0 bases and J by 2 bases, leaving 10 bases between them. This sequence originates from a human patient who received an intestinal transplant, so some T cells may come from the graft donor. The specimen was PBMCs, collected 255 days after intestinal transplant. The chain has TRBV4-3 and TRBJ1-2; D gene uncertain. The CDR3 here is CASSQDLGVNYGYTF. The CDR3 DNA sequence: TGCGCCAGCAGCCAAGATCTTGGGGTAAACTATGGCTACACCTTC.